Presented here are 21 T cell receptor beta chains from one specimen sequenced in a study of pediatric ulcerative colitis. The rectum was sampled with one to two pinch biopsies at colonoscopy. The protocol was immunoSEQ multiplex PCR, while the TCRdb copy is restricted to in-frame clones and leaves out a portion. In the table there are some 50,000 clones, about four fifths of which are singletons. The sample comprised gut tissue. The receptors come from a girl aged 5 to 17 with moderate ulcerative colitis.

This clone has a handful of counts. The chain has TRBV6-1 and TRBJ1-5; no firm D call. CDR1 is MNHNS and CDR2 is SASEGT in the germline V gene. The CDR3 covers 13 residues. V was pared by 3 bases and J by 5 bases, with 8 bases between. The CDR3 is CASSERRDQPQHF. The CDR3 DNA reads TGTGCCAGCAGTGAGAGGCGGGATCAGCCCCAGCATTTT.

The chain links TRBV7-9 to TRBJ1-1; D not certain. The germline V and J ends were trimmed by 6 bases and 7 bases, with 15 bases remaining between them. This CDR3 has 13 residues. Germline CDR1 reads SEHNR; CDR2 reads FQNEAQ (reference sequence). The CDR3 DNA reads TGTGCCAGCAGTTTTGTCGAGCGTGTTGAAGCTTTCTTT. This codes for CASSFVERVEAFF.

The chain uses TRBV27 and TRBJ2-7, with D uncertain. The CDR3 totals 14 residues. Trimming pared 3 bases from V and 1 base from J, leaving 10 bases between. CDR1 MNHEY and CDR2 SMNVEV come from the germline V gene (reference sequence). The CDR3 DNA follows: TGTGCCAGCAGTTTCCAACCAGATTCCTACGAGCAGTACTTC. It specifies CASSFQPDSYEQYF.

The chain recombines TRBV21-1 with TRBJ1-6. TRBV21-1 represents a pseudogene. The CDR3 has 14 residues. In DNA form, the CDR3 reads TGTGCCAGCAGCAAATGGCTGAGAAATTCACCCCTCCACTTT. Encoded protein: CASSKWLRNSPLHF.

The chain carries TRBV6-5 and TRBJ1-2; D not resolved. This CDR3 has 11 residues. CDR1 and CDR2 from the germline V gene are MNHEY and SVGAGI. V was clipped by 6 bases and J by 7 bases, with 9 bases between them. The CDR3 nucleotides read TGTGCCAGCAGCGCGGGTGGTGGCTACACCTTC. This sequence encodes CASSAGGGYTF.

The rearrangement uses TRBV5-3 and TRBJ1-2; perhaps TRBD1 as D (5 bases). TRBV5-3 is designated an ORF whose function remains uncertain. The CDR3 is 13 amino acids. V was cut by 8 bases and J by 6 bases, with 17 bases left in between. CDR3 protein: CASSTGTPDGYTF. The DNA of the CDR3 is TGTGCCAGCAGTACCGGGACGCCCGATGGCTACACCTTC.

The V gene is TRBV29-1, the J gene TRBJ2-3; a possible D gene is TRBD2 (5 bases). V lost 5 bases to trimming and J lost 2 bases, with 11 bases between them. This CDR3 has 13 amino acids. The germline gives CDR1 SQVTM, CDR2 ANQGSEA. The DNA for the CDR3 is TGCAGCGTTCGGGGTTCCCTCACAGATACGCAGTATTTT. Its translation is CSVRGSLTDTQYF.

V is TRBV6-5 and J is TRBJ2-1; D ambiguous. The CDR3 runs to 16 residues. Germline V gives CDR1 MNHEY, CDR2 SVGAGI. Trimming shortened V by 0 bases and J by 0 bases, and 9 bases separated the two germline ends. In DNA form, the CDR3 reads TGTGCCAGCAGTTACTCCCGGCGGAGCTCCTACAATGAGCAGTTCTTC. Amino acid sequence: CASSYSRRSSYNEQFF.

This sequence joins TRBV10-3 and TRBJ1-5; a possible D gene is TRBD1 (6 bases). V lost 0 bases to trimming and J lost 7 bases, with 13 bases between them. Germline lookup yields CDR1 ENHRY and CDR2 SYGVKD. This CDR3 region has 15 residues. The CDR3 loop is CAISESEQGYQPQHF. The CDR3 nucleotides are TGTGCCATCAGTGAGTCAGAACAGGGATACCAGCCCCAGCATTTT.

This rearrangement joins TRBV7-4 to TRBJ2-7, with TRBD1 identical over 7 bases. From germline, CDR1 is SGHVT and CDR2 SQSDAQ. Unmatched junction bases numbered 6, after V lost 9 bases and J lost 4 bases. The CDR3 covers 12 residues. The CDR3 DNA reads TGTGCCAGTAATAAACAGGGGTACGAGCAGTACTTC. It specifies CASNKQGYEQYF.

J is TRBJ2-1 and V is TRBV19; D uncertain. Trimming took off 10 bases at V and 5 bases at J, with 9 bases between the two ends. The germline V gene has CDR1 LNHDA and CDR2 SQIVND (reference sequence). The CDR3 totals 11 residues. CDR3 amino acids: CATYTNNEQFF. DNA for the CDR3: TGTGCCACTTACACGAACAATGAGCAGTTCTTC.

CDR3 sequence reads: CASSPGPDPGTEAFF. CDR3 nucleotides: TGTGCCAGCAGCCCCGGACCTGATCCCGGCACTGAAGCTTTCTTT. The genes are TRBV7-9 and TRBJ1-1; D uncertain. The V end lost 5 bases, the J end lost 4 bases, and 17 bases lay between the germline ends. The V gene's germline CDR1 is SEHNR and CDR2 FQNEAQ (reference sequence). The length of the CDR3 is 15 residues.

This chain connects TRBV19 to TRBJ1-1, with D possibly TRBD1 on 5 matching bases. With 0 bases removed from V and 5 bases from J, the gap between germline ends came to 16 bases. Per germline, CDR1 LNHDA and CDR2 SQIVND (reference sequence). The CDR3 has 16 amino acids. This CDR3 reads CASSIDVEGGGTEAFF. The CDR3 bases are TGTGCCAGTAGTATAGATGTCGAGGGCGGGGGTACTGAAGCTTTCTTT.

The chain joins TRBV7-2 to TRBJ1-2, with D unclear. CDR1 and CDR2 (germline): SGHTA, FQGNSA. Trimming cost V 2 bases and J 3 bases, with 7 bases left between them. The CDR3 has 13 residues. The CDR3 spells CASSLTNYYGYTF. In DNA form, the CDR3 reads TGTGCCAGCAGCTTAACGAACTACTATGGCTACACCTTC.

The chain has TRBV27 and TRBJ1-3; the match to TRBD1 covers 11 bases. Germline V gene lookup returns CDR1 MNHEY and CDR2 SMNVEV (reference sequence). This CDR3 comprises 18 residues. The junction had 11 bases not matched to a gene; V was cut back by 4 bases and J by 3 bases. The chain's CDR3 is CASSSGTGGSAGGNTIYF. In nucleotides, the CDR3 is TGTGCCAGCAGTTCCGGGACAGGGGGATCGGCGGGTGGAAACACCATATATTTT.

The chain has TRBV5-6 and TRBJ2-1, with 7 bases lining up with TRBD2. The germline gives CDR1 SGHDT, CDR2 YYEEEE. V was pared by 4 bases and J by 9 bases, with 10 bases of the junction left unmatched. The CDR3 consists of 14 residues. CDR3 loop: CASSAGLGRGEQFF. The CDR3 nucleotides read TGTGCCAGCAGCGCCGGACTAGGACGTGGTGAGCAGTTCTTC.

The DNA for the CDR3 is TGTGCCAGCAGTTTATCTGGGGGCGAAGTGGGTTATGGCTACACCTTC. Its translation is CASSLSGGEVGYGYTF. This rearrangement joins TRBV27 to TRBJ1-2, with D tentatively TRBD1 (6 bases). Trimming left V 0 bases short and J 5 bases short, with 16 bases between. This CDR3 spans 16 amino acids. Germline V gene data show CDR1 as MNHEY and CDR2 as SMNVEV (reference sequence).

The rearrangement joins TRBV27 to TRBJ1-1, with 7 bases identical to TRBD1. J gave up 8 bases and V 6 bases, and 9 bases lay outside the gene matches. Germline loops: CDR1 MNHEY, CDR2 SMNVEV (reference sequence). This CDR3 is 13 amino acids long. CDR3 bases: TGTGCCAGCAGACGGCAGGGGGTCGTGGAAGCTTTCTTT. Protein product: CASRRQGVVEAFF.

In its sample, this clone was seen once. The chain recombines TRBV7-2 with TRBJ2-7; D may be TRBD1 (5 bases). Trimming stripped 5 bases from V and 0 bases from J, with 17 bases between. The CDR3 loop spans 16 amino acids. The germline gives CDR1 SGHTA, CDR2 FQGNSA. The DNA for the CDR3 is TGTGCCAGCAGCCCCGGTTCGTCCAGGGTCTCCTACGAGCAGTACTTC. It is translated as CASSPGSSRVSYEQYF.

The chain carries TRBV10-2 and TRBJ2-3; TRBD2 aligns across 10 bases. The germline V gene has CDR1 WSHSY and CDR2 SAAADI. The CDR3 runs to 15 residues. Trimming removed 5 bases from V and 6 bases from J; junction bases left unmatched: 8. CDR3 DNA: TGCGCCAGCAGTTCCGAGCGGGAGGGCGGGGATACGCAGTATTTT. It encodes CASSSEREGGDTQYF.

This clone was recorded a few times. V gene TRBV9 combines with J gene TRBJ1-3; no definite D call. Germline V gene sequence: CDR1 SGDLS, CDR2 YYNGEE. The CDR3 runs to 15 residues. Trimming shortened V by 0 bases and J by 2 bases, and 9 bases separated the two germline ends. The CDR3 coding sequence is TGTGCCAGCAGCGTAGCCCCAGTGCCTGGAAACACCATATATTTT. Protein product: CASSVAPVPGNTIYF. The whole variable domain, filled in from reference TRBV9 and TRBJ1-3, reads DSGVTQTPKHLITATGQRVTLRCSPRSGDLSVYWYQQSLDQGLQFLIQYYNGEERAKGNILERFSAQQFPDLHSELNLSSLELGDSALYFCASSVAPVPGNTIYFGEGSWLTVV.